Here is one T cell receptor (beta chain) with its context. The antigen is not known. Trimming cost V 2 bases and J 0 bases, with 8 bases left between them. The CDR3 totals 14 residues. Germline-derived CDR1 and CDR2 are SGHRS and YFSETQ. The data were taken from a study of regulatory T cells in long-lasting Graves disease. Study in general: Persistent Graves' disease required over 5 years of antithyroid drugs and positive TSH receptor antibodies.

Time point noted: persistent/refractory GD, antithyroid drugs over 5 years with positive TRAb. Preparation of the TCR library used RNA extracted from PBMCs. Investigators prepared the TCR beta libraries by applying iRepertoire HTBI primers and Arm-PCR of CDR3 regions. TCRdb reanalysed the multiplex PCR reads using MiXCR and keeps one entry per CDR3 protein. The sample has about 460,000 distinct CDR3 sequences, about 20% seen once. Study conclusions and caveats: Persistent disease preferred TRBV28, TRBJ1-2 and TRBJ2-5; new disease, TRBV20-1 and TRBJ2-1.

The receptor comes from a female donor with Graves disease. The chain combines TRBV5-1 with TRBJ1-2; no reliable D call. The sequencing here drew on peripheral blood mononuclear cells (PBMCs), taken when the disease was refractory, from a patient treated with antithyroid drugs. CDR3 protein: CASSFELSNYGYTF. In DNA form, the CDR3 reads TGCGCCAGCAGCTTCGAACTGTCTAACTATGGCTACACCTTC.